Reported below is one T cell receptor (beta chain). Its target is unknown. CDR3 length equals 14 residues. Germline V gene data show CDR1 as DFQATT and CDR2 as SNEGSKA (reference sequence). V lost 5 bases and J 1 base, leaving 14 bases between the germline ends. The authors isolated at least 6 million PBMCs per sample. This specimen belongs to a study of blood T cells in healthy people across ages. Study findings and constraints: Using unsorted PBMCs precluded a conclusive naive versus antigen-experienced comparison.

A second PCR of about 7 to 11 cycles used a sample-barcoded 5' primer and a J-beta primer mix. TCRdb itself ran the 5' RACE reads through MiXCR, one entry per CDR3 protein. This table has some 550,000 distinct CDR3 sequences, more than 45% appearing once. This chain connects TRBV20-1 to TRBJ1-1; perhaps TRBD1 as D (5 bases). Sequenced: blood. This TCR came from a man aged 80 or over in good health. CDR3 DNA: TGCAGTGCTCAAAGGGGAGGCGCGAACACTGAAGCTTTCTTT. Its translation is CSAQRGGANTEAFF.